Listed below are T cell receptor beta chains from one sample, sequenced in a study of early T cells in non-severe SARS-CoV-2 infection. TCRdb reprocessed the 5' RACE reads via MiXCR and lists one record per CDR3 protein. The data hold some 31,000 distinct CDR3 sequences, with under 6% observed a single time. Sample: whole blood. The receptors originated from an adult who was a healthcare worker with PCR-confirmed SARS-CoV-2 infection or an uninfected control (not recorded which). Each CDR3 is given with its conserved first and last residue. Fields, in order: D gene, J gene, clone size, CDR3 length, V gene, CDR3 protein, CDR3 DNA. A D gene is named only where the DNA matches it firmly. Clone size is given for some rows only: seen once, a few or many times, or a class if the clone is expanded.

d_gene: TRBD2; j_gene: TRBJ2-2; abundance: many; len: 19; v_gene: TRBV7-2; CDR3aa: CASSSVGGTSGRVTGELFF; CDR3nt: TGTGCCAGCAGCTCGGTTGGCGGGACTAGCGGGAGGGTCACCGGGGAGCTGTTTTTT
d_gene: TRBD2; j_gene: TRBJ2-3; abundance: many; len: 13; v_gene: TRBV6-2/TRBV6-3; CDR3aa: CASSGNWPDTQYF; CDR3nt: TGTGCCAGTAGCGGGAATTGGCCAGATACGCAGTATTTT
d_gene: TRBD1; j_gene: TRBJ2-7; abundance: few; len: 13; v_gene: TRBV23-1; CDR3aa: CARPDREVYEQYF; CDR3nt: TGCGCCAGACCGGACAGGGAGGTGTACGAGCAGTACTTC
d_gene: -; j_gene: TRBJ2-3; abundance: many; len: 13; v_gene: TRBV20-1; CDR3aa: CSAYLGHSDTQYF; CDR3nt: TGCAGTGCCTATCTGGGACATAGCGATACGCAGTATTTT
d_gene: TRBD2; j_gene: TRBJ2-1; abundance: many; len: 16; v_gene: TRBV28; CDR3aa: CASSSAGGEVYNEQFF; CDR3nt: TGTGCCAGCAGTTCAGCGGGAGGGGAAGTATACAATGAGCAGTTCTTC
d_gene: -; j_gene: TRBJ2-7; abundance: few; len: 13; v_gene: TRBV6-2/TRBV6-3; CDR3aa: CASRTTGSSEQYF; CDR3nt: TGTGCCAGCAGGACGACCGGGTCCAGCGAGCAGTACTTC
d_gene: -; j_gene: TRBJ2-7; abundance: once; len: 12; v_gene: TRBV10-3; CDR3aa: CANGPPYYEQYF; CDR3nt: TGTGCCAACGGTCCTCCCTACTACGAGCAGTACTTC
d_gene: TRBD1; j_gene: TRBJ2-1; abundance: many; len: 19; v_gene: TRBV18; CDR3aa: CASSPERTGGRRSYNEQFF; CDR3nt: TGTGCCAGCTCACCCGAGAGGACAGGGGGACGCAGGTCCTACAATGAGCAGTTCTTC
d_gene: -; j_gene: TRBJ2-7; abundance: many; len: 11; v_gene: TRBV21-1; CDR3aa: CASSILYEQYF; CDR3nt: TGTGCCAGCAGCATACTCTACGAGCAGTACTTC
d_gene: -; j_gene: TRBJ1-6; abundance: few; len: 15; v_gene: TRBV7-2; CDR3aa: CASSRDISYNSPLHF; CDR3nt: TGTGCCAGCAGCCGAGACATCTCCTATAATTCACCCCTCCACTTT
d_gene: TRBD2; j_gene: TRBJ2-1; abundance: -; len: 17; v_gene: TRBV15; CDR3aa: CATSRDLGTSLTNEQFF; CDR3nt: TGTGCCACCAGCAGAGATCTAGGGACTAGCTTAACCAATGAGCAGTTCTTC
d_gene: TRBD1; j_gene: TRBJ2-5; abundance: many; len: 14; v_gene: TRBV7-2; CDR3aa: CASSPRGRKETQYF; CDR3nt: TGTGCCAGCAGCCCAAGGGGGCGAAAGGAGACCCAGTACTTC
d_gene: -; j_gene: TRBJ2-1; abundance: medium-sized; len: 15; v_gene: TRBV3-1; CDR3aa: CASSQPSLRGNEQFF; CDR3nt: TGTGCCAGCAGCCAGCCCTCCCTCCGGGGAAATGAGCAGTTCTTC
d_gene: -; j_gene: TRBJ2-2; abundance: -; len: 15; v_gene: TRBV7-6; CDR3aa: CASSLFQGGTGELFF; CDR3nt: TGTGCCAGCAGCTTATTTCAGGGGGGCACCGGGGAGCTGTTTTTT
d_gene: TRBD2; j_gene: TRBJ2-1; abundance: many; len: 16; v_gene: TRBV12-3/TRBV12-4; CDR3aa: CASSLLAGGPRGEQFF; CDR3nt: TGTGCCAGCAGTTTACTGGCGGGAGGCCCCAGGGGTGAGCAGTTCTTC
d_gene: TRBD2; j_gene: TRBJ2-5; abundance: few; len: 16; v_gene: TRBV9; CDR3aa: CASSAGFSGIQETQYF; CDR3nt: TGTGCCAGCAGCGCTGGATTTAGCGGGATCCAAGAGACCCAGTACTTC
d_gene: -; j_gene: TRBJ2-1; abundance: many; len: 16; v_gene: TRBV7-2; CDR3aa: CASSSRGGGSYNEQFF; CDR3nt: TGTGCCAGCAGCTCCAGAGGGGGTGGATCCTACAATGAGCAGTTCTTC
d_gene: -; j_gene: TRBJ2-3; abundance: many; len: 15; v_gene: TRBV3-1; CDR3aa: CASSQEGWGTDTQYF; CDR3nt: TGTGCCAGCAGCCAAGAGGGCTGGGGCACAGATACGCAGTATTTT
d_gene: -; j_gene: TRBJ1-5; abundance: few; len: 14; v_gene: TRBV20-1; CDR3aa: CSASRRVGNQPQHF; CDR3nt: TGCAGTGCTAGTAGAAGGGTGGGCAATCAGCCCCAGCATTTT
d_gene: TRBD2; j_gene: TRBJ2-1; abundance: few; len: 17; v_gene: TRBV5-5; CDR3aa: CASSSLLGSGLYNEQFF; CDR3nt: TGTGCCAGCAGCTCGCTTCTAGGTAGCGGGCTCTACAATGAGCAGTTCTTC
d_gene: -; j_gene: TRBJ2-7; abundance: -; len: 14; v_gene: TRBV13; CDR3aa: CASSFQGVIYEQYF; CDR3nt: TGTGCCAGCAGCTTTCAAGGGGTGATCTACGAGCAGTACTTC
d_gene: -; j_gene: TRBJ2-1; abundance: -; len: 13; v_gene: TRBV30; CDR3aa: CAWSGELYNEQFF; CDR3nt: TGTGCCTGGAGTGGAGAGTTGTACAATGAGCAGTTCTTC
d_gene: TRBD2; j_gene: TRBJ2-1; abundance: many; len: 15; v_gene: TRBV19; CDR3aa: CASSTLGGGHNEQFF; CDR3nt: TGTGCCAGTAGTACCCTGGGCGGGGGGCACAATGAGCAGTTCTTC
d_gene: -; j_gene: TRBJ1-2; abundance: many; len: 15; v_gene: TRBV20-1; CDR3aa: CSARDDGTGGQGYTF; CDR3nt: TGCAGTGCTAGAGATGATGGAACGGGGGGCCAGGGCTACACCTTC
d_gene: -; j_gene: TRBJ2-3; abundance: -; len: 15; v_gene: TRBV20-1; CDR3aa: CSARVASVLTDTQYF; CDR3nt: TGCAGTGCTAGAGTCGCTTCGGTGCTCACAGATACGCAGTATTTT
d_gene: TRBD2; j_gene: TRBJ2-3; abundance: few; len: 15; v_gene: TRBV11-3; CDR3aa: CASSPRLAGTDTQYF; CDR3nt: TGTGCCAGCAGCCCCCGACTAGCGGGTACAGATACGCAGTATTTT
d_gene: -; j_gene: TRBJ1-5; abundance: many; len: 13; v_gene: TRBV7-2; CDR3aa: CASSSRGDQPQHF; CDR3nt: TGTGCCAGCAGCTCGCGGGGAGACCAGCCCCAGCATTTT
d_gene: -; j_gene: TRBJ2-1; abundance: many; len: 14; v_gene: TRBV24-1; CDR3aa: CATSEPGGQDEQFF; CDR3nt: TGTGCCACCAGTGAGCCGGGGGGCCAGGATGAGCAGTTCTTC
d_gene: -; j_gene: TRBJ2-1; abundance: few; len: 19; v_gene: TRBV11-2; CDR3aa: CASSVFRGFAAQSYNEQFF; CDR3nt: TGTGCCAGCAGCGTCTTCAGGGGATTCGCTGCCCAATCCTACAATGAGCAGTTCTTC
d_gene: -; j_gene: TRBJ1-5; abundance: many; len: 15; v_gene: TRBV7-2; CDR3aa: CASSTGQLPNQPQHF; CDR3nt: TGTGCCAGCAGTACTGGACAGCTACCCAATCAGCCCCAGCATTTT
d_gene: TRBD1; j_gene: TRBJ2-3; abundance: many; len: 16; v_gene: TRBV7-3; CDR3aa: CASSSQGTGYTDTQYF; CDR3nt: TGTGCCAGCAGCTCGCAAGGGACAGGCTACACAGATACGCAGTATTTT
d_gene: -; j_gene: TRBJ1-4; abundance: many; len: 13; v_gene: TRBV12-3/TRBV12-4; CDR3aa: CASSLGVEGKLFF; CDR3nt: TGTGCCAGCAGTTTAGGAGTCGAGGGAAAACTGTTTTTT
d_gene: TRBD1; j_gene: TRBJ1-1; abundance: many; len: 15; v_gene: TRBV7-8; CDR3aa: CASSYRDRAHTEAFF; CDR3nt: TGTGCCAGCAGCTATAGGGACAGGGCACACACTGAAGCTTTCTTT
d_gene: -; j_gene: TRBJ2-7; abundance: -; len: 13; v_gene: TRBV28; CDR3aa: CASSLSANYEQYF; CDR3nt: TGTGCCAGCAGTTTATCAGCGAACTACGAGCAGTACTTC
d_gene: TRBD2; j_gene: TRBJ2-2; abundance: many; len: 21; v_gene: TRBV6-6; CDR3aa: CASSYRGAGPSSGSRTGELFF; CDR3nt: TGTGCCAGCAGTTACAGGGGGGCAGGTCCTTCTAGCGGGAGTCGGACCGGGGAGCTGTTTTTT
d_gene: -; j_gene: TRBJ2-4; abundance: many; len: 12; v_gene: TRBV27; CDR3aa: CASSLSGTIQYF; CDR3nt: TGTGCCAGCAGTTTATCCGGGACTATTCAGTACTTC
d_gene: TRBD2; j_gene: TRBJ2-1; abundance: -; len: 18; v_gene: TRBV6-6; CDR3aa: CASFGRLAGGSSYNEQFF; CDR3nt: TGTGCCAGCTTCGGTCGGCTAGCGGGAGGGAGCTCCTACAATGAGCAGTTCTTC
d_gene: -; j_gene: TRBJ2-3; abundance: many; len: 12; v_gene: TRBV5-1; CDR3aa: CASSFSTDTQYF; CDR3nt: TGCGCCAGCAGCTTCAGCACAGATACGCAGTATTTT
d_gene: TRBD2; j_gene: TRBJ2-1; abundance: many; len: 16; v_gene: TRBV24-1; CDR3aa: CATSDRRGGSYNEQFF; CDR3nt: TGTGCCACCAGTGACCGGCGGGGGGGCTCCTACAATGAGCAGTTCTTC
d_gene: -; j_gene: TRBJ1-2; abundance: -; len: 12; v_gene: TRBV5-6; CDR3aa: CASSLMNYGYTF; CDR3nt: TGTGCCAGCAGCTTGATGAACTATGGCTACACCTTC
d_gene: -; j_gene: TRBJ1-5; abundance: -; len: 12; v_gene: TRBV20-1; CDR3aa: CSASIGDQPQHF; CDR3nt: TGCAGTGCTAGTATCGGGGATCAGCCCCAGCATTTT
d_gene: TRBD1; j_gene: TRBJ2-7; abundance: many; len: 13; v_gene: TRBV7-2; CDR3aa: CASSWGQPYEQYF; CDR3nt: TGTGCCAGCAGCTGGGGACAGCCATACGAGCAGTACTTC
d_gene: TRBD1; j_gene: TRBJ2-1; abundance: many; len: 14; v_gene: TRBV5-1; CDR3aa: CASSWGDREREQFF; CDR3nt: TGCGCCAGCAGCTGGGGGGACAGGGAGCGGGAGCAGTTCTTC
d_gene: TRBD1; j_gene: TRBJ2-7; abundance: -; len: 14; v_gene: TRBV11-2; CDR3aa: CASTGQVLSYEQYF; CDR3nt: TGTGCCAGCACAGGACAGGTCCTCTCCTACGAGCAGTACTTC
d_gene: -; j_gene: TRBJ1-4; abundance: many; len: 18; v_gene: TRBV7-9; CDR3aa: CASSLAGHASATNEKLFF; CDR3nt: TGTGCCAGCAGCTTAGCGGGACACGCTTCTGCAACTAATGAAAAACTGTTTTTT
d_gene: -; j_gene: TRBJ1-2; abundance: many; len: 16; v_gene: TRBV1; CDR3aa: CTSSPHRVRRSYGYTF; CDR3nt: TGCACCAGCAGCCCCCACAGGGTTCGGCGCAGCTATGGCTACACCTTC
d_gene: -; j_gene: TRBJ2-1; abundance: many; len: 13; v_gene: TRBV29-1; CDR3aa: CSAAEQIYNEQFF; CDR3nt: TGCAGCGCGGCGGAACAGATATACAATGAGCAGTTCTTC
d_gene: -; j_gene: TRBJ1-1; abundance: few; len: 15; v_gene: TRBV20-1; CDR3aa: CSANDGGSAGTEAFF; CDR3nt: TGCAGTGCTAACGACGGGGGTTCGGCGGGCACTGAAGCTTTCTTT
d_gene: -; j_gene: TRBJ2-5; abundance: many; len: 14; v_gene: TRBV11-2; CDR3aa: CASSPGRSQETQYF; CDR3nt: TGTGCCAGCAGCCCCGGACGGAGCCAAGAGACCCAGTACTTC
d_gene: TRBD2; j_gene: TRBJ2-1; abundance: many; len: 16; v_gene: TRBV28; CDR3aa: CASSSPSGRARNEQFF; CDR3nt: TGTGCCAGCAGCTCCCCTAGCGGGAGGGCCCGGAATGAGCAGTTCTTC
d_gene: -; j_gene: TRBJ1-2; abundance: many; len: 14; v_gene: TRBV6-2/TRBV6-3; CDR3aa: CASSSKGSPYGYTF; CDR3nt: TGTGCCAGCAGTTCCAAAGGCTCACCATATGGCTACACCTTC
d_gene: -; j_gene: TRBJ2-2; abundance: -; len: 13; v_gene: TRBV15; CDR3aa: CATSSRNTGELFF; CDR3nt: TGTGCCACCAGCAGCCGGAACACCGGGGAGCTGTTTTTT
d_gene: TRBD2; j_gene: TRBJ2-3; abundance: many; len: 15; v_gene: TRBV5-1; CDR3aa: CASSPGEGFTDTQYF; CDR3nt: TGCGCCAGCAGCCCGGGGGAGGGGTTCACAGATACGCAGTATTTT